The 4 T cell receptor beta chains below come from one sample, sequenced in a study of control samples from healthy donors and cancer patients. Here immunoSEQ multiplex PCR was the method, and the copy in TCRdb shows in-frame clones only, minus some. The repertoire holds 150,000 to 190,000 clones, approximately 93% seen once, with about 2.4% in the top ten. The material sequenced was blood. Source of these receptors: a man aged 50-59 years in good health.

The V gene is TRBV20-1, the J gene TRBJ2-7; TRBD2 might be the D (5 bases). The V and J ends lost 4 bases and 4 bases respectively, with 8 bases between them. Germline CDR1 reads DFQATT; CDR2 reads SNEGSKA (reference sequence). This CDR3 contains 11 residues. CDR3 coding DNA: TGCAGTGCTAAGGACTCTTACGAGCAGTACTTC. Residues: CSAKDSYEQYF.

This sequence joins TRBV13 and TRBJ2-7; 9 positions agree with TRBD2. The trim removed 5 bases at V and 4 bases at J, leaving 9 bases unmatched. Germline CDR1 PRHDT, CDR2 FYEKMQ (reference sequence). The CDR3 extends over 15 amino acids. CDR3 nucleotides: TGTGCCAGCAGCCAGACTAGCGGCACTTTTTACGAGCAGTACTTC. Translating it yields CASSQTSGTFYEQYF.

The J gene is TRBJ2-1, the V gene TRBV29-1; possible D gene TRBD2, 5 bases. The CDR3 runs to 13 residues. The V end lost 3 bases, the J end lost 10 bases, and 16 bases lay between the germline ends. Germline CDR1 reads SQVTM; CDR2 reads ANQGSEA. CDR3 residues: CSVEGVGEREQFF. The CDR3 region has the DNA TGCAGCGTTGAGGGCGTGGGAGAAAGGGAGCAGTTCTTC.

The CDR3 reads CASRAGQGAVGELFF. The DNA of the CDR3 is TGTGCCAGCAGGGCGGGACAGGGGGCGGTCGGGGAGCTGTTTTTT. The chain has TRBV27 and TRBJ2-2; 12 bases align to TRBD1. CDR3 length equals 15 residues. Losses at the gene ends were 6 bases for V and 7 bases for J; bases not matched to a gene: 6. Germline values: CDR1 MNHEY, CDR2 SMNVEV (reference sequence).